This T cell receptor (beta chain) is from a study of T cells in Graves' hyperthyroidism and ophthalmopathy. Regarding this clonotype: Its antigen is unknown.

The source material, RNA transcripts, was used to amplify TCR beta CDR3 regions. RT-PCR in the first round (using the HTBI primer set) targeted the TCR CDR3. TCRdb recomputed calls from the multiplex PCR reads with MiXCR, one row per CDR3 protein. The table lists approximately 330,000 distinct CDR3 sequences, 18% of them singletons. Study results and caveats: The model predicted ophthalmopathy a median approximately seven months before onset.

Newly diagnosed hyperthyroidism, duration under 2 months, in patients aged 18 to 65. It was uncontrolled infection, other autoimmune disease, pregnancy or lactation that excluded patients. The specimen was blood. This receptor was taken from a woman aged 45-60 years with Graves' hyperthyroidism.

The CDR3: CASSSVSSPLHF. The CDR3 DNA reads TGTGCCAGCAGCTCTGTCTCGTCACCCCTCCACTTT. The chain combines TRBV7-9 with TRBJ1-6; D gene uncertain. Per the germline V gene, CDR1 is SEHNR and CDR2 is FQNEAQ (reference sequence). Trimming removed 4 bases from V and 10 bases from J, with 8 bases in between. The CDR3 is 12 residues long. The complete variable domain, with remaining parts taken from reference TRBV7-9 and TRBJ1-6, reads DTGVSQNPRHKITKRGQNVTFRCDPISEHNRLYWYRQTLGQGPEFLTYFQNEAQLEKSRLLSDRFSAERPKGSFSTLEIQRTEQGDSAMYLCASSSVSSPLHFGNGTRLTVT.